These 9 T cell receptor beta chains originate from one sample sequenced in a study of cytomegalovirus exposure and HLA in healthy donors. Researchers ran the PCR with 60 Vbeta and 13 Jbeta primers. Produced via immunoSEQ multiplex PCR; TCRdb's table is partial and in-frame only. The table records 150,000 to 200,000 clones, around 80% of them present only once. The sample taken for sequencing was PBMCs. These receptors all come from a woman aged 25 to 45 in good health and CMV-seropositive.

The chain recombines TRBV6-5 with TRBJ2-1; 7 bases are a match to TRBD2. CDR1 and CDR2 from the germline V gene are MNHEY and SVGAGI. With V trimmed by 10 bases and J by 4 bases, 7 bases remained unmatched. The CDR3 loop spans 13 amino acids. The CDR3 nucleotides are TGTGCCACCCGGGACTACGTTTACAATGAGCAGTTCTTC. Its protein product is CATRDYVYNEQFF.

The chain combines TRBV28 with TRBJ1-3, with 10 bases aligning to TRBD1. Per germline, CDR1 MDHEN and CDR2 SYDVKM. J gave up 4 bases and V 6 bases, and 9 bases lay outside the gene matches. CDR3 length: 16 amino acids. Written as DNA, the CDR3 is TGTGCCAGCAGGAAAGGGGACAGGGGCATCGGAAACACCATATATTTT. Encoded protein: CASRKGDRGIGNTIYF.

J is TRBJ1-6 and V is TRBV2; 7 bases are a match to TRBD1. CDR3 length: 15 amino acids. The germline V gene has CDR1 SNHLY and CDR2 FYNNEI. Trimming removed 6 bases from V and 9 bases from J; junction bases left unmatched: 11. The CDR3 reads CASSADRRGTSPLHF. Written as DNA, the CDR3 is TGTGCCAGCAGCGCGGACAGGCGGGGTACTTCACCCCTCCACTTT.

The chain joins TRBV7-2 to TRBJ2-7; the D gene is possibly TRBD1 (6 bases). Trimming pared 2 bases from V and 3 bases from J, leaving 11 bases between. CDR3 length equals 14 residues. The germline V gene encodes CDR1 SGHTA and CDR2 FQGNSA. Here the CDR3 reads CASSLQDSLYEQYF. Written as DNA, the CDR3 is TGTGCCAGCAGCTTACAGGACAGCCTCTACGAGCAGTACTTC. Full variable domain (remainder filled in from reference TRBV7-2 and TRBJ2-7): GAGVSQSPSNKVTEKGKDVELRCDPISGHTALYWYRQSLGQGLEFLIYFQGNSAPDKSGLPSDRFSAERTGGSVSTLTIQRTQQEDSAVYLCASSLQDSLYEQYFGPGTRLTVT.

V is TRBV6-6 and J is TRBJ1-1; 7 bases match TRBD1. The germline V gene has CDR1 MNHNY and CDR2 SVGAGI (reference sequence). The CDR3 extends over 16 amino acids. Trimming removed 4 bases from V and 5 bases from J; junction bases left unmatched: 13. In nucleotides, the CDR3 is TGTGCCAGCAGTTCGCAAGGGGGCGCGAGAGATACTGAAGCTTTCTTT. It is translated as CASSSQGGARDTEAFF.

The rearrangement uses TRBV11-1 and TRBJ2-3, with no clear D. Trimming removed 1 base from V and 7 bases from J, with 9 bases in between. Germline CDR1 SGHAT, CDR2 FQDESV (reference sequence). The CDR3 runs to 13 residues. The CDR3 DNA follows: TGTGCCAGCAGCTTAGATGGAGTAAATACGCAGTATTTT. Protein: CASSLDGVNTQYF.

This chain links TRBV11-2 with TRBJ1-2; TRBD1 matches 8 bases. The junction had 14 bases not matched to a gene; V was cut back by 0 bases and J by 8 bases. The CDR3 consists of 17 residues. Germline loops: CDR1 SGHAT, CDR2 FQNNGV. CDR3 sequence: CASSLDQGTGLLGGYTF. CDR3 bases: TGTGCCAGCAGCTTAGATCAGGGGACAGGACTCCTTGGAGGCTACACCTTC. The full variable domain, in which reference TRBV11-2 and TRBJ1-2 provide the parts outside the CDR3, is EAGVAQSPRYKIIEKRQSVAFWCNPISGHATLYWYQQILGQGPKLLIQFQNNGVVDDSQLPKDRFSAERLKGVDSTLKIQPAKLEDSAVYLCASSLDQGTGLLGGYTFGSGTRLTVV.

This chain joins TRBV5-4 and TRBJ2-1, with TRBD2 identical over 8 bases. In germline, CDR1 is SGHNT, CDR2 YYREEE (reference sequence). V shed 1 base and J 10 bases; nucleotides not matched to a gene: 7. The CDR3 has 14 residues. CDR3 nucleotide sequence: TGTGCCAGCAGCTTGAAAGCGGGGGCCGTGGAGCAGTTCTTC. Translated, it gives CASSLKAGAVEQFF. Variable domain in full (rest from reference TRBV5-4 and TRBJ2-1): ETGVTQSPTHLIKTRGQQVTLRCSSQSGHNTVSWYQQALGQGPQFIFQYYREEENGRGNFPPRFSGLQFPNYSSELNVNALELDDSALYLCASSLKAGAVEQFFGPGTRLTVL.

The V and J genes are TRBV6-5 and TRBJ1-2; 10 nucleotides line up with TRBD1. The length of the CDR3 is 13 residues. The germline V gene encodes CDR1 MNHEY and CDR2 SVGAGI. V trimming: 7 bases; J trimming: 2 bases; junction bases outside the gene matches: 1. This CDR3 is CASTTGGNYGYTF. As DNA, the CDR3 is TGTGCCAGCACGACAGGGGGCAACTATGGCTACACCTTC.